The next 25 T cell receptor beta chains were all read from a single sample in a study of shared clonotypes between healthy human individuals (TCRdb year 2020). CD8 naive samples consisted of CD45RO-negative cells that were positively selected for CCR7, yielding a CD45RA+CCR7+ population without TemRA cells. The library relied on the immunoSEQ multiplex PCR assay. TCRdb limited this immuneACCESS table to in-frame rearrangements with V and J called. A share of clones is missing; checked studies link under half to unresolved V genes, and the rest is unexplained. The sample table shows approximately 1.9 million clones, and 93% are seen once. The biggest ten clones account for more than 1.5% of the sample. Sequenced: naive CD8+ T cells from PBMCs. The sample's cell subset or site, from its label and the paper: CD45RA+CCR7+. The receptors derive from a man aged 18 to 30 in good health. Some clones in this sample may be carry-over from other donors' samples.

This clone showed up just once. The J gene is TRBJ2-1, the V gene TRBV28, with 7 bases matching TRBD2. Trimming removed 2 bases from V and 5 bases from J; junction bases left unmatched: 3. The germline CDR1 and CDR2 sequences are MDHEN and SYDVKM. CDR3 length: 14 residues. The CDR3 coding sequence is TGTGCCAGCAGTTTAGCGGGAGTAAACAATGAGCAGTTCTTC. It is translated as CASSLAGVNNEQFF.

The rearrangement uses TRBV6-5 and TRBJ2-3; D is ambiguous. Trimming took off 0 bases at V and 2 bases at J, with 9 bases between the two ends. The germline V gene has CDR1 MNHEY and CDR2 SVGAGI. The CDR3 loop spans 15 amino acids. The CDR3 DNA follows: TGTGCCAGCAGTTACTCTCCTCGAACCACAGATACGCAGTATTTT. This translates into CASSYSPRTTDTQYF.

V and J are TRBV29-1 and TRBJ1-1; 7 bases are shared with TRBD1. J gave up 11 bases and V 5 bases, and 11 bases lay outside the gene matches. The CDR3 has 12 residues. CDR1 is SQVTM and CDR2 is ANQGSEA in the germline V gene. Here the CDR3 DNA reads TGCAGCGTTTCCGGTCAACAGGGGTGGGCTTTCTTT. It specifies CSVSGQQGWAFF. Supplemented by reference TRBV29-1 and TRBJ1-1, the full variable domain reads SAVISQKPSRDICQRGTSLTIQCQVDSQVTMMFWYRQQPGQSLTLIATANQGSEATYESGFVIDKFPISRPNLTFSTLTVSNMSPEDSSIYLCSVSGQQGWAFFGQGTRLTVV.

Points on this clone: This specimen includes other DNA sequences encoding the same CDR3. V gene TRBV28 combines with J gene TRBJ1-5, with a weak D call TRBD1 (5 bases). Trimming cost V 4 bases and J 2 bases, with 12 bases left between them. The CDR3 sequence is 15 residues long. The germline V gene encodes CDR1 MDHEN and CDR2 SYDVKM. CDR3 nucleotides: TGTGCCAGCAGTTGGGGGGGACGGGGCAATCAGCCCCAGCATTTT. Translated: CASSWGGRGNQPQHF.

The rearrangement uses TRBV2 and TRBJ2-7; 8 bases are a match to TRBD1. The CDR3 extends over 14 amino acids. V was pared by 8 bases and J by 2 bases, with 8 bases of the junction left unmatched. Germline V gene sequence: CDR1 SNHLY, CDR2 FYNNEI. CDR3 nucleotides: TGTGCCAGCCTTCTTGAGGGACAGGCCTACGAGCAGTACTTC. Amino acids: CASLLEGQAYEQYF.

The chain's CDR3 is CASSPQAGVEQYF. The CDR3 coding sequence is TGTGCCAGCTCACCGCAAGCAGGGGTCGAGCAGTACTTC. The rearrangement uses TRBV18 and TRBJ2-7, with D tentatively TRBD1 (6 bases). V was pared by 3 bases and J by 6 bases, with 12 bases between. The CDR3 runs to 13 residues. Germline V gene sequence: CDR1 KGHSH, CDR2 LQKENI.

This clone was picked up a small number of times. Other DNA sequences in the same sample also yield this CDR3. The chain couples TRBV6-1 to TRBJ2-7; TRBD2 matches 8 bases. Germline V gene lookup returns CDR1 MNHNS and CDR2 SASEGT. This CDR3 has 13 amino acids. Losses at the gene ends were 3 bases for V and 2 bases for J; bases not matched to a gene: 0. This chain's CDR3 is CASSEGLAYEQYF. DNA for the CDR3: TGTGCCAGCAGTGAGGGACTAGCCTACGAGCAGTACTTC.

This clone has a single count. V gene TRBV5-6 combines with J gene TRBJ2-2; D perhaps matches TRBD1 (6 bases). V was cut by 3 bases and J by 6 bases, with 18 bases left in between. The germline gives CDR1 SGHDT, CDR2 YYEEEE. The CDR3 has 16 amino acids. The DNA for the CDR3 is TGTGCCAGCAGCTATGGACAGTTGATCGGGGCCGGGGAGCTGTTTTTT. Protein product: CASSYGQLIGAGELFF.

The chain employs TRBV28 and TRBJ2-7; D might be TRBD1 or TRBD2, each matching 5 bases. The CDR3 extends over 14 amino acids. Per germline, CDR1 MDHEN and CDR2 SYDVKM. The V gene lost 7 bases and the J gene lost 0 bases, with 13 bases spanning the gap. CDR3 residues: CASMGDKSSYEQYF. Here the CDR3 DNA reads TGTGCCAGCATGGGGGATAAGAGCTCCTACGAGCAGTACTTC.

This clone occurred once. The rearrangement uses TRBV27 and TRBJ2-1, with a tentative D call TRBD1 (6 bases). V was pared by 7 bases and J by 8 bases, with 21 bases between. Germline V gives CDR1 MNHEY, CDR2 SMNVEV (reference sequence). This CDR3 has 15 residues. The CDR3 coding sequence is TGTGCCAGCAACCCTCTGGTAGGGGGAGCCTATGAGCAGTTCTTC. Amino acid sequence: CASNPLVGGAYEQFF.

The J gene is TRBJ2-3, the V gene TRBV27; the match to TRBD2 covers 8 bases. Per germline, CDR1 MNHEY and CDR2 SMNVEV (reference sequence). The CDR3 length is 15 residues. V was pared by 7 bases and J by 3 bases, with 9 bases of the junction left unmatched. This chain's CDR3 is CASTQRVAGTDTQYF. The CDR3 DNA follows: TGTGCCAGCACCCAACGGGTAGCGGGAACAGATACGCAGTATTTT.

The chain links TRBV14 to TRBJ1-2, with no clear D. CDR3 length: 17 residues. The V and J ends lost 5 bases and 7 bases respectively, with 26 bases between them. Germline V gives CDR1 SGHDN, CDR2 FVKESK. CDR3 nucleotides: TGTGCCAGCAGCTCCAGGTCTCGGTACGGCGCAAGTAGTGGCTACACCTTC. Translation: CASSSRSRYGASSGYTF.

The chain combines TRBV14 with TRBJ2-5; 7 nucleotides agree with TRBD1. Germline assignment: CDR1 SGHDN and CDR2 FVKESK. Unmatched junction bases numbered 7, after V lost 2 bases and J lost 1 base. This CDR3 is 16 amino acids long. The DNA for the CDR3 is TGTGCCAGCAGCCAATTAGGACAGGTACCCCAAGAGACCCAGTACTTC. This sequence encodes CASSQLGQVPQETQYF.

The chain recombines TRBV6-5 with TRBJ2-1; 7 bases are a match to TRBD2. The V gene's germline CDR1 is MNHEY and CDR2 SVGAGI. The CDR3 has 15 amino acids. Trimming took 1 base from V and 7 from J; bases not matched to a gene: 7. The CDR3 sequence is CASSYYGGSENEQFF. CDR3 coding DNA: TGTGCCAGCAGTTACTATGGCGGGAGTGAAAATGAGCAGTTCTTC.

This sequence joins TRBV9 and TRBJ2-2; D might be TRBD1 or TRBD2, each matching 5 bases. Germline values: CDR1 SGDLS, CDR2 YYNGEE. The length of the CDR3 is 15 residues. Trimming removed 5 bases from V and 2 bases from J, with 13 bases in between. The CDR3 is CASRKRGSNTGELFF. Written as DNA, the CDR3 is TGTGCCAGCAGGAAGAGGGGCAGCAACACCGGGGAGCTGTTTTTT.

This clone was counted once. The CDR3, as DNA: TGTGCCAGCAGGGAAAGAGGGCCGGACGACGCGTACTTC. It encodes CASRERGPDDAYF. The rearrangement links TRBV28 to TRBJ2-4; possible D gene TRBD2, 5 bases. Trimming pared 6 bases from V and 15 bases from J, leaving 21 bases between. The germline V gene encodes CDR1 MDHEN and CDR2 SYDVKM. The CDR3 extends over 13 amino acids.

V usage is TRBV6-6 and J usage is TRBJ2-7, with TRBD1 matching over 9 bases. Germline CDR1 reads MNHNY; CDR2 reads SVGAGI (reference sequence). This CDR3 is built from 15 residues. V lost 0 bases and J lost 5; bases outside the gene matches: 5. Here the CDR3 reads CASSYSDRGSDEQYF. Written as DNA, the CDR3 is TGTGCCAGCAGTTACTCGGACAGGGGATCAGACGAGCAGTACTTC.

The chain carries TRBV7-6 and TRBJ2-1; 10 bases line up with TRBD2. This CDR3 comprises 15 residues. Germline CDR1 is SGHVS and CDR2 is FNYEAQ. The junction had 7 bases not matched to a gene; V was cut back by 3 bases and J by 8 bases. CDR3 in DNA: TGTGCCAGCAGCTTTGGACTAGCGGTGGGGGATGAGCAGTTCTTC. It is translated as CASSFGLAVGDEQFF.

J is TRBJ2-5 and V is TRBV7-9; 8 bases line up with TRBD1. This CDR3 spans 14 amino acids. Germline CDR1 and CDR2: SEHNR and FQNEAQ (reference sequence). The V and J ends lost 3 bases and 4 bases, in that order; junction bases with no gene match: 4. CDR3 protein: CASSFRTGSETQYF. The CDR3 DNA reads TGTGCCAGCAGCTTCCGGACAGGGTCAGAGACCCAGTACTTC. Complete variable domain (other parts from reference TRBV7-9 and TRBJ2-5): DTGVSQNPRHKITKRGQNVTFRCDPISEHNRLYWYRQTLGQGPEFLTYFQNEAQLEKSRLLSDRFSAERPKGSFSTLEIQRTEQGDSAMYLCASSFRTGSETQYFGPGTRLLVL.

Comment on this clone: The same CDR3 is also encoded by other DNA sequences in this sample. The rearrangement links TRBV29-1 to TRBJ2-1; TRBD1 matches 8 bases. V was clipped by 1 base and J by 1 base; unmatched bases: 0. Germline values: CDR1 SQVTM, CDR2 ANQGSEA. The CDR3 runs 14 residues. The CDR3 spells CSVEGQGSYNEQFF. The CDR3 DNA reads TGCAGCGTTGAAGGACAGGGGTCCTACAATGAGCAGTTCTTC.

The rearrangement joins TRBV6-6 to TRBJ2-2, with a possible D match to TRBD2 (5 bases). Per germline, CDR1 MNHNY and CDR2 SVGAGI (reference sequence). The CDR3 is 10 residues long. Trimming cost V 8 bases and J 9 bases, with 7 bases left between them. CDR3 DNA sequence: TGTGCCAGCGGCGGGCGGGAGCTGTTTTTT. Its protein product is CASGGRELFF.

The chain employs TRBV15 and TRBJ1-3; D uncertain. The CDR3 has 16 residues. Germline CDR1 LNHNV, CDR2 YYDKDF (reference sequence). V shed 0 bases and J shed 2 bases, with 11 bases lying between them. As DNA, the CDR3 is TGTGCCACCAGCAGAGACCGGACGAGGGCTGGAAACACCATATATTTT. It specifies CATSRDRTRAGNTIYF.

This chain joins TRBV30 and TRBJ1-6; D is ambiguous. There are 14 residues in the CDR3. The V and J ends lost 0 bases and 10 bases respectively, with 13 bases between them. CDR1 is GTSNPN, CDR2 SVGIG, per germline (reference sequence). For the CDR3, the DNA is TGTGCCTGGAGTGTAGCAAGGGATCCCTCACCCCTCCACTTT. Encoded protein: CAWSVARDPSPLHF.

V and J are TRBV6-1 and TRBJ1-1; D unresolved. Germline CDR1 and CDR2: MNHNS and SASEGT. The CDR3 covers 15 residues. Trimming shortened V by 1 base and J by 1 base, and 10 bases separated the two germline ends. This CDR3 is CASSEVRAQNTEAFF. CDR3 sequence (DNA): TGTGCCAGCAGTGAAGTTCGGGCCCAGAACACTGAAGCTTTCTTT.

This chain uses TRBV18 with TRBJ2-1; 8 bases are a match to TRBD1. CDR3 size: 18 residues. Germline lookup yields CDR1 KGHSH and CDR2 LQKENI. J lost 2 bases, V lost 0 bases, and 9 bases had no gene match. The CDR3 nucleotides are TGTGCCAGCTCACCACCCCGTCCAAGACAGGGGACCTACAATGAGCAGTTCTTC. Translating it yields CASSPPRPRQGTYNEQFF.